This T cell receptor (beta chain) is drawn from a study of cytomegalovirus exposure and HLA in healthy donors. Study-wide background: Among around 170 million T cells, an earlier analysis found about 110 million unique TCR beta sequences.

PCR amplification relied on 60 Vbeta primers (plus 13 Jbeta primers). Profiling relied on immunoSEQ multiplex PCR, and the TCRdb table lists in-frame clones only, not all of them. This sample has fewer than 250,000 clones, with about 83% found just once. Germline loops: CDR1 MGHRA, CDR2 YSYEKL. Trimming took 1 base from V and 0 from J; bases not matched to a gene: 13. CDR3 length: 20 residues. The chain links TRBV4-1 to TRBJ2-4; TRBD2 matches at 9 bases. Material for sequencing was PBMCs. The clonotype originates from a human donor in good health. The CDR3 DNA is TGCGCCAGCAGCCAAGCGGTGGACTACAAGCGGGGGGTAGCCAAAAACATTCAGTACTTC. This translates into CASSQAVDYKRGVAKNIQYF.